This is a list of T cell receptor beta chains from one sample in a study of shared clonotypes between healthy human individuals. The repertoire was sequenced with immunoSEQ multiplex PCR; TCRdb's copy has only in-frame clones and lacks some. Of 400,000 to 600,000 clones detected, 90% to 96% appear once; the ten largest clones hold about 0.068%. The sequenced sample consisted of naive CD4+ T cells sorted from blood. The receptors shown here come from a woman in her twenties or thirties in good health. CDR3s leave out the opening cysteine and the closing phenylalanine or tryptophan. Only part of the rows carry a size: once, few, many, or a class if the clone is expanded.

size: .
J: TRBJ2-3
V: TRBV6-1
CDR3: ASSHELDRVSQY

size: .
J: TRBJ2-1
V: TRBV10-1
CDR3: ASSPSVANNEQF

size: .
J: TRBJ1-5
V: TRBV5-6
CDR3: ASSSYSYSNQPQH

size: .
J: TRBJ2-7
V: TRBV6-6
CDR3: ASSKPGQVKYEQY

size: .
J: TRBJ2-7
V: TRBV28
CDR3: ASSEALDEQY

size: .
J: TRBJ1-2
V: TRBV4-1
CDR3: ASSQAGRPTQNGYT

size: .
J: TRBJ2-5
V: TRBV6-5
CDR3: ASSYAPGAGETQY

size: .
J: TRBJ1-2
V: TRBV14
CDR3: ASSPTVGVNYGYT

size: .
J: TRBJ2-1
V: TRBV28
CDR3: ASTPGGLSRNEQF

size: .
J: TRBJ2-5
V: TRBV28
CDR3: ASRSAEGPVETQY

size: once
J: TRBJ2-1
V: TRBV7-9
CDR3: ASSQTTGGGNNEQF

size: .
J: TRBJ2-3
V: TRBV11-2
CDR3: ASSLAASGDTQY

size: .
J: TRBJ1-4
V: TRBV10-1
CDR3: ASSESTGQGEMNEKLF

size: .
J: TRBJ1-1
V: TRBV11-2
CDR3: ASSPNLGNTEAF

size: .
J: TRBJ2-3
V: TRBV30
CDR3: AWKRGAGLFTDTQY

size: .
J: TRBJ2-2
V: TRBV5-8
CDR3: ASSLVSRATSGRNTGELF

size: .
J: TRBJ1-3
V: TRBV9
CDR3: ASSSGQRFGNTIY

size: .
J: TRBJ2-3
V: TRBV5-4
CDR3: ASSFYAGGSSDTQY

size: .
J: TRBJ1-1
V: TRBV6-5
CDR3: ASSYSVGMGTEAF

size: .
J: TRBJ1-5
V: TRBV30
CDR3: AWSVNGRGLQPQH

size: .
J: TRBJ1-5
V: TRBV23-1
CDR3: ASRGRDIENQPQH

size: .
J: TRBJ2-7
V: TRBV4-2
CDR3: ASSQVPGLAGAEQY

size: .
J: TRBJ2-7
V: TRBV6-5
CDR3: ASKPGQGSYEQY

size: .
J: TRBJ1-2
V: TRBV7-8
CDR3: ASSSQLGGQGPSYGYT

size: .
J: TRBJ2-2
V: TRBV5-5
CDR3: ASSWTSGRGTGELF

size: .
J: TRBJ2-1
V: TRBV5-1
CDR3: ASSIGTSGINEQF

size: .
J: TRBJ2-1
V: TRBV5-1
CDR3: ASSLVAGANEQF

size: .
J: TRBJ1-2
V: TRBV28
CDR3: ASSFRGGYI

size: .
J: TRBJ2-1
V: TRBV4-1
CDR3: ASSQDTGPEQF

size: once
J: TRBJ2-1
V: TRBV27
CDR3: ASSPGLAGVVGYNEQF

size: few
J: TRBJ1-5
V: TRBV28
CDR3: ASSQGGANQPQH

size: .
J: TRBJ1-5
V: TRBV4-1
CDR3: ASSQDPPGQGSNQPQH

size: .
J: TRBJ2-7
V: TRBV25-1
CDR3: ASRGLAGAYEQY

size: once
J: TRBJ1-5
V: TRBV19
CDR3: ASTDRYSNQPQH

size: .
J: TRBJ2-7
V: TRBV6-5
CDR3: ASSSAGTGGYEQY

size: .
J: TRBJ1-4
V: TRBV15
CDR3: ATSRVWTEANEKLF

size: .
J: TRBJ2-5
V: TRBV5-1
CDR3: ASSPGTGWETQY

size: .
J: TRBJ1-5
V: TRBV7-6
CDR3: ASSLGQGGQPQH

size: once
J: TRBJ2-2
V: TRBV28
CDR3: ASTPAMAVIRELF

size: few
J: TRBJ1-5
V: TRBV27
CDR3: ASRSGNQPQH

size: .
J: TRBJ2-3
V: TRBV5-1
CDR3: ASRVAGEPTDTQY

size: .
J: TRBJ2-1
V: TRBV11-2
CDR3: ASSFAYEQF

size: .
J: TRBJ2-1
V: TRBV4-1
CDR3: ASSQGSTSGQHNEQF

size: .
J: TRBJ2-7
V: TRBV2
CDR3: ASSELSGQIYEQY

size: .
J: TRBJ1-2
V: TRBV28
CDR3: ASSPHPFGYT

size: .
J: TRBJ1-4
V: TRBV15
CDR3: ATSRNLPQTNEKLF

size: once
J: TRBJ2-2
V: TRBV28
CDR3: ASSLGSQGNTGELF

size: .
J: TRBJ2-7
V: TRBV6-6
CDR3: ASSSGQGAGDEQY

size: .
J: TRBJ1-4
V: TRBV5-1
CDR3: ASRLRGTEKLF

size: .
J: TRBJ2-5
V: TRBV19
CDR3: ASSIAGVQETQY

size: .
J: TRBJ2-5
V: TRBV28
CDR3: ASRATSLETQY

size: once
J: TRBJ1-2
V: TRBV5-4
CDR3: ASSLSANYGYT